A selection of T cell receptor beta chains follows, all from one sample in a study of shared clonotypes between healthy human individuals. Assay: immunoSEQ multiplex PCR; the TCRdb copy retains only in-frame clones and omits some. The data hold fewer than 850,000 clones, with 60% to 80% observed a single time. The sequenced material came from memory CD4+ T cells sorted from blood. The receptors stem from a woman between 25 and 40 years old in good health. CDR3s include the opening cysteine and the closing phenylalanine or tryptophan. D genes are given only for firm matches. The size of a clone is reported for some rows only, either as once, few or many, or as a class for expanded clones.

V gene: TRBV10-3
D gene: -
clone size: -
J gene: TRBJ2-5
CDR3 DNA: TGTGCCATCAGGGGAGCCCAGGGACCTGGGGAGACCCAGTACTTC
CDR3 protein: CAIRGAQGPGETQYF

V gene: TRBV28
D gene: -
clone size: -
J gene: TRBJ2-1
CDR3 DNA: TGTGCCAGCAGTGGGAATTGGGATGAGCAGTTCTTC
CDR3 protein: CASSGNWDEQFF

V gene: TRBV2
D gene: -
clone size: -
J gene: TRBJ2-7
CDR3 DNA: TGTGCCACCAGGCGTTACGCCTCCTACGAGCAGTACTTC
CDR3 protein: CATRRYASYEQYF

V gene: TRBV2
D gene: -
clone size: -
J gene: TRBJ2-5
CDR3 DNA: TGTGCCAGCGGACGTAATTGGGGGGAGACCCAGTACTTC
CDR3 protein: CASGRNWGETQYF

V gene: TRBV7-6
D gene: -
clone size: few
J gene: TRBJ2-7
CDR3 DNA: TGTGCCAGCAGCTTAGAAACAGGTACAGAGCAGTACTTC
CDR3 protein: CASSLETGTEQYF

V gene: TRBV11-2
D gene: -
clone size: -
J gene: TRBJ2-1
CDR3 DNA: TGTGCCAGCAGAGAGACGGATTACAATGAGCAGTTCTTC
CDR3 protein: CASRETDYNEQFF

V gene: TRBV5-1
D gene: -
clone size: -
J gene: TRBJ2-1
CDR3 DNA: TGCGCCAGCAGTCGGGACTCGAGCTCCTACAATGAGCAGTTCTTC
CDR3 protein: CASSRDSSSYNEQFF

V gene: TRBV9
D gene: -
clone size: -
J gene: TRBJ2-7
CDR3 DNA: TGTGCCAGCAGCCCGACGGGGGCGTCCTCCTACGAGCAGTACTTC
CDR3 protein: CASSPTGASSYEQYF

V gene: TRBV11-2
D gene: -
clone size: -
J gene: TRBJ2-1
CDR3 DNA: TGTGCCAGCAGTGCAGGAATTGGGCGGAACAATGAGCAGTTCTTC
CDR3 protein: CASSAGIGRNNEQFF

V gene: TRBV7-8
D gene: -
clone size: -
J gene: TRBJ1-5
CDR3 DNA: TGTGCCAGCAGCCACGACAGGTCTCAGCCCCAGCATTTT
CDR3 protein: CASSHDRSQPQHF

V gene: TRBV6-1
D gene: -
clone size: -
J gene: TRBJ2-7
CDR3 DNA: TGTGCCAGCAGGGCTCCGATACCGATCACCTACGAGCAGTACTTC
CDR3 protein: CASRAPIPITYEQYF

V gene: TRBV6-6
D gene: -
clone size: -
J gene: TRBJ1-5
CDR3 DNA: TGTGCCAGCAGTCCCCCCGGCCAGCCCCAGCATTTT
CDR3 protein: CASSPPGQPQHF

V gene: TRBV6-1
D gene: -
clone size: -
J gene: TRBJ1-5
CDR3 DNA: TGTGCCAGCAGTGAACAGGTCGCTGGCAATCAGCCCCAGCATTTT
CDR3 protein: CASSEQVAGNQPQHF

V gene: TRBV5-4
D gene: -
clone size: -
J gene: TRBJ1-4
CDR3 DNA: TGTGCCAGCAGCTTGTCCAGGGCAGGAGAAAAACTGTTTTTT
CDR3 protein: CASSLSRAGEKLFF

V gene: TRBV5-1
D gene: -
clone size: -
J gene: TRBJ1-5
CDR3 DNA: TGCGCCAGCAGCTTGGATTCAGATAGCAATCAGCCCCAGCATTTT
CDR3 protein: CASSLDSDSNQPQHF

V gene: TRBV5-1
D gene: TRBD2
clone size: -
J gene: TRBJ2-3
CDR3 DNA: TGCGCCAGCAGCTTGTTACCCAGCGGGGACCCAGGATCGGGAACGCAGTATTTT
CDR3 protein: CASSLLPSGDPGSGTQYF

V gene: TRBV7-8
D gene: -
clone size: -
J gene: TRBJ1-5
CDR3 DNA: TGTGCCAGCAGCCCCACACGGGGGACGGGTTACCAGCCCCAGCATTTT
CDR3 protein: CASSPTRGTGYQPQHF

V gene: TRBV30
D gene: TRBD2
clone size: -
J gene: TRBJ2-3
CDR3 DNA: TGTGCCTGGACAAAAGGACTAGCGCGCACAGATACGCAGTATTTT
CDR3 protein: CAWTKGLARTDTQYF

V gene: TRBV2
D gene: -
clone size: few
J gene: TRBJ2-1
CDR3 DNA: TGTGCCAGCACCTTTAGTGAGCAGTTCTTC
CDR3 protein: CASTFSEQFF

V gene: TRBV5-1
D gene: -
clone size: -
J gene: TRBJ2-3
CDR3 DNA: TGCGCCAGCAATTTTGGCGGGACAATCACAGATACGCAGTATTTT
CDR3 protein: CASNFGGTITDTQYF

V gene: TRBV19
D gene: -
clone size: many
J gene: TRBJ1-5
CDR3 DNA: TGTGCCAGTAGTTACACTAGCAATCAGCCCCAGCATTTT
CDR3 protein: CASSYTSNQPQHF

V gene: TRBV28
D gene: -
clone size: -
J gene: TRBJ2-5
CDR3 DNA: TGTGCCAGCAACTCGGGGGCAACGGGGGAGACCCAGTACTTC
CDR3 protein: CASNSGATGETQYF

V gene: TRBV6-1
D gene: TRBD2
clone size: -
J gene: TRBJ2-7
CDR3 DNA: TGTGCCAGCAGTGAATTGTTGCGGGAGGTCTACGAGCAGTACTTC
CDR3 protein: CASSELLREVYEQYF

V gene: TRBV10-3
D gene: TRBD1
clone size: -
J gene: TRBJ1-5
CDR3 DNA: TGTGCCATCAGTGGGACAGGGCCAAATCAGCCCCAGCATTTT
CDR3 protein: CAISGTGPNQPQHF

V gene: TRBV11-2
D gene: -
clone size: once
J gene: TRBJ2-1
CDR3 DNA: TGTGCCAGCAGGGGGAGTATTAGGAATGAGCAGTTCTTC
CDR3 protein: CASRGSIRNEQFF

V gene: TRBV7-7
D gene: TRBD2
clone size: -
J gene: TRBJ2-1
CDR3 DNA: TGTGCCAGCAGCCGCATAGCGGGAGGCTACAATGAGCAGTTCTTC
CDR3 protein: CASSRIAGGYNEQFF

V gene: TRBV12-5
D gene: TRBD2
clone size: -
J gene: TRBJ2-2
CDR3 DNA: TGTGCTAGTGGTTTTTTCTCGGCGGGAGCCAGGACCGGGGAGCTGTTTTTT
CDR3 protein: CASGFFSAGARTGELFF

V gene: TRBV7-9
D gene: -
clone size: -
J gene: TRBJ2-5
CDR3 DNA: TGTGCCAGCAGCTTTGCTCGCCCGGTAGAGACCCAGTACTTC
CDR3 protein: CASSFARPVETQYF

V gene: TRBV6-5
D gene: -
clone size: -
J gene: TRBJ2-7
CDR3 DNA: TGTGCCAGCAGTTACTCGGGAGGAACCTACGAGCAGTACTTC
CDR3 protein: CASSYSGGTYEQYF

V gene: TRBV11-3
D gene: -
clone size: few
J gene: TRBJ2-1
CDR3 DNA: TGTGCCAGCAGCCACAGGGACGATGAGCAGTTCTTC
CDR3 protein: CASSHRDDEQFF

V gene: TRBV10-3
D gene: TRBD2
clone size: few
J gene: TRBJ2-7
CDR3 DNA: TGTGCCATCAGCTTGCTAGCGGGAGACAACGAGCAGTACTTC
CDR3 protein: CAISLLAGDNEQYF

V gene: TRBV5-8
D gene: TRBD1
clone size: -
J gene: TRBJ2-7
CDR3 DNA: TGTGCCAGCAGCTTGGGTACAGGGGGCAGATTCTACGAGCAGTACTTC
CDR3 protein: CASSLGTGGRFYEQYF

V gene: TRBV18
D gene: -
clone size: many
J gene: TRBJ2-1
CDR3 DNA: TGTGCCAGCTCTCTCCCTAGGGGTGATGAGCAGTTCTTC
CDR3 protein: CASSLPRGDEQFF

V gene: TRBV7-2
D gene: -
clone size: few
J gene: TRBJ1-1
CDR3 DNA: TGTGCCAGCAGCTTACAGAGAAACACTGAAGCTTTCTTT
CDR3 protein: CASSLQRNTEAFF

V gene: TRBV11-2
D gene: -
clone size: -
J gene: TRBJ1-2
CDR3 DNA: TGTGCCAGCAGCCCAGGGGTTTGGGGAAAATACTATGGCTACACCTTC
CDR3 protein: CASSPGVWGKYYGYTF

V gene: TRBV5-4
D gene: -
clone size: once
J gene: TRBJ2-1
CDR3 DNA: TGTGCCAGCAGCGACGTTAGCTCCTACAATGAGCAGTTCTTC
CDR3 protein: CASSDVSSYNEQFF

V gene: TRBV30
D gene: TRBD1
clone size: few
J gene: TRBJ1-6
CDR3 DNA: TGTGCCTGGAGTAGGGGACAGGGGAGATCACCCCTCCACTTT
CDR3 protein: CAWSRGQGRSPLHF

V gene: TRBV6-5
D gene: -
clone size: -
J gene: TRBJ1-1
CDR3 DNA: TGTGCCAGCAGTCGGGACGGAGAGATGAACACTGAAGCTTTCTTT
CDR3 protein: CASSRDGEMNTEAFF

V gene: TRBV29-1
D gene: -
clone size: -
J gene: TRBJ1-1
CDR3 DNA: TGCAGCGTTAGTCGGACAGCCATGAACACTGAAGCTTTCTTT
CDR3 protein: CSVSRTAMNTEAFF

V gene: TRBV5-1
D gene: TRBD1
clone size: -
J gene: TRBJ2-4
CDR3 DNA: TGCGCCAGTCTAACCTATCCTACGGGACAGGGGTACATTCAGTACTTC
CDR3 protein: CASLTYPTGQGYIQYF

V gene: TRBV7-2
D gene: TRBD2
clone size: once
J gene: TRBJ2-5
CDR3 DNA: TGTGCCAGCAGCTCTAGACTAGCGGGGTACCAAGAGACCCAGTACTTC
CDR3 protein: CASSSRLAGYQETQYF

V gene: TRBV27
D gene: TRBD1
clone size: -
J gene: TRBJ2-7
CDR3 DNA: TGTGCCAGCAGTTTACAGAACAGGGGGTCCGAGCAGTACTTC
CDR3 protein: CASSLQNRGSEQYF

V gene: TRBV5-6
D gene: -
clone size: once
J gene: TRBJ2-2
CDR3 DNA: TGTGCCAGCAGCTTGTTGCGATCCTGGGATGATGCCACCGGGGAGCTGTTTTTT
CDR3 protein: CASSLLRSWDDATGELFF

V gene: TRBV19
D gene: -
clone size: -
J gene: TRBJ2-3
CDR3 DNA: TGTGCCAGTAGTATTAGGGCGGGCACAGATACGCAGTATTTT
CDR3 protein: CASSIRAGTDTQYF

V gene: TRBV11-3
D gene: -
clone size: -
J gene: TRBJ2-1
CDR3 DNA: TGTGCCAGCAGCTACATGGAGGATCCCAACAATGAGCAGTTCTTC
CDR3 protein: CASSYMEDPNNEQFF

V gene: TRBV11-2
D gene: -
clone size: once
J gene: TRBJ2-3
CDR3 DNA: TGTGCCAGCAGCTCCATTTCCGGGGGTACAGATACGCAGTATTTT
CDR3 protein: CASSSISGGTDTQYF

V gene: TRBV7-8
D gene: -
clone size: -
J gene: TRBJ1-5
CDR3 DNA: TGTGCCAGCAGCTTAAGCTCGTCACGCAATCAGCCCCAGCATTTT
CDR3 protein: CASSLSSSRNQPQHF

V gene: TRBV4-1
D gene: -
clone size: few
J gene: TRBJ1-3
CDR3 DNA: TGCGCCAGCAGCCCTTATGAGGATAACTGGGGAAACACCATATATTTT
CDR3 protein: CASSPYEDNWGNTIYF

V gene: TRBV5-1
D gene: TRBD1
clone size: -
J gene: TRBJ2-4
CDR3 DNA: TGCGCCAGCTCTCCCAGGGCAGGGGGAGTAGCCAAAAACATTCAGTACTTC
CDR3 protein: CASSPRAGGVAKNIQYF

V gene: TRBV28
D gene: -
clone size: -
J gene: TRBJ2-1
CDR3 DNA: TGTGCCAGCAGTCCTCACTTGGGGAATGAGCAGTTCTTC
CDR3 protein: CASSPHLGNEQFF

V gene: TRBV19
D gene: -
clone size: -
J gene: TRBJ2-3
CDR3 DNA: TGTGCCAGTAGTTCCCTTGGGACCCCTAGGACGGATACGCAGTATTTT
CDR3 protein: CASSSLGTPRTDTQYF